These 31 T cell receptor beta chains originate from one sample sequenced in a study of blood T cell repertoires in COVID-19. Here immunoSEQ multiplex PCR was the method, and the copy in TCRdb shows in-frame clones only, minus some. The sample lists about 320,000 clones, approximately 90% occurring once. Sequenced sample: PBMCs or T cells enriched from blood (not recorded which). These receptors were taken from a young woman who had recovered from COVID-19.

The chain couples TRBV27 to TRBJ1-1; D is uncertain. This CDR3 has 12 amino acids. Germline CDR1 reads MNHEY; CDR2 reads SMNVEV (reference sequence). Between the trimmed V and J ends, which lost 4 bases and 5 bases, there was a span of 8 bases. CDR3 DNA: TGTGCCAGCAGTTCCCCCGGGACTGAAGCTTTCTTT. It encodes CASSSPGTEAFF.

The chain has TRBV10-3 and TRBJ1-6; D is unclear. Trimming pared 0 bases from V and 5 bases from J, leaving 14 bases between. Germline values: CDR1 ENHRY, CDR2 SYGVKD. The CDR3 spans 17 residues. This CDR3 reads CAISESGREVDNSPLHF. The CDR3 nucleotides read TGTGCCATCAGTGAGTCTGGGAGGGAAGTGGATAATTCACCCCTCCACTTT.

The rearrangement uses TRBV5-1 and TRBJ1-4, with a possible D match to TRBD1 (6 bases). CDR3 length: 14 residues. Looked up from germline, CDR1 is SGHRS and CDR2 is YFSETQ. V lost 6 bases and J 5 bases, leaving 14 bases between the germline ends. The CDR3 spells CASKVAGENEKLFF. The CDR3 nucleotides are TGCGCCAGCAAGGTTGCAGGGGAAAATGAAAAACTGTTTTTT.

The chain couples TRBV10-3 to TRBJ1-2; the D is unclear. V was pared by 0 bases and J by 7 bases, with 15 bases between. CDR3 size: 15 residues. Germline CDR1 reads ENHRY; CDR2 reads SYGVKD. CDR3 in amino acids: CAISESIGVGSGYTF. CDR3 bases: TGTGCCATCAGTGAGTCGATCGGGGTTGGTAGTGGCTACACCTTC.

V usage is TRBV27 and J usage is TRBJ2-7, with 12 bases identical to TRBD2. This CDR3 has 12 amino acids. The V and J ends lost 8 bases and 4 bases, in that order; junction bases with no gene match: 0. Germline lookup yields CDR1 MNHEY and CDR2 SMNVEV (reference sequence). Written as DNA, the CDR3 is TGTGCCAGCGGACTAGCGGGATACGAGCAGTACTTC. This codes for CASGLAGYEQYF.

The chain combines TRBV4-3 with TRBJ2-7, with D unclear. This CDR3 region has 14 residues. The germline V and J ends were trimmed by 4 bases and 0 bases, with 10 bases remaining between them. Germline-derived CDR1 and CDR2 are LGHNA and YSLEER. The CDR3 sequence: CASSLTVSSYEQYF. In DNA, the CDR3 is TGCGCCAGCAGCCTTACAGTTAGCTCCTACGAGCAGTACTTC.

The chain employs TRBV7-2 and TRBJ2-4; 10 positions match TRBD1. The V gene's germline CDR1 is SGHTA and CDR2 FQGNSA. This CDR3 comprises 18 residues. Trimming at V came to 5 bases and at J to 1 base, leaving 11 bases not matched to a gene. In nucleotides, the CDR3 is TGTGCCAGCAGCATCGCCGGCGACAGGGGGCTCGCCAAAAACATTCAGTACTTC. It encodes CASSIAGDRGLAKNIQYF.

The chain has TRBV4-1 and TRBJ2-7, with 9 nucleotides matching TRBD1. The CDR3 spans 15 residues. After removal of 6 bases from V and 5 bases from J, the junction contained 11 bases not matched to a gene. Germline-derived CDR1 and CDR2 are MGHRA and YSYEKL. The CDR3 sequence: CASSDMGTGSHEQYF. CDR3 bases: TGCGCCAGCAGTGACATGGGGACAGGGTCCCACGAGCAGTACTTC.

This sequence joins TRBV25-1 and TRBJ2-7; D possibly corresponds to TRBD2 (5 bases). V was cut by 4 bases and J by 7 bases, with 20 bases left in between. The CDR3 has 15 amino acids. Germline CDR1 reads MGHDK; CDR2 reads SYGVNS. CDR3 in amino acids: CASSVGLARDREQYF. The CDR3 nucleotides read TGTGCCAGCAGTGTAGGGCTAGCCCGAGACCGGGAGCAGTACTTC.

This clone appeared a single time. The J gene is TRBJ1-6, the V gene TRBV10-1; TRBD1 matches 10 bases. The ends lost 3 bases at V and 0 bases at J; junction bases unmatched: 11. The germline V gene encodes CDR1 WNHNN and CDR2 SYGVQD (reference sequence). The CDR3 covers 20 residues. DNA for the CDR3: TGCGCCAGCAGTGAATCGGGACAGGGGAAAAGGAGCTCCTATAATTCACCCCTCCACTTT. Residues: CASSESGQGKRSSYNSPLHF.

CDR3 loop: CASTPERNYGYTF. The CDR3 nucleotides read TGTGCCAGCACCCCCGAGAGAAACTATGGCTACACCTTC. The chain couples TRBV12-3 or TRBV12-4 to TRBJ1-2; D not certain. Trimming removed 7 bases from V and 2 bases from J, with 11 bases in between. This CDR3 contains 13 residues.

The V call is TRBV28, the J call TRBJ1-6; a possible D gene is TRBD1 (5 bases). Germline-derived CDR1 and CDR2 are MDHEN and SYDVKM. This CDR3 region has 15 residues. V gave up 3 bases and J gave up 9 bases, with 15 bases separating them. The CDR3 spells CASSFRQGWSSPLHF. The CDR3 nucleotides read TGTGCCAGCAGTTTCAGGCAGGGATGGAGTTCACCCCTCCACTTT.

The chain has TRBV9 and TRBJ2-5; 10 bases match TRBD1. CDR3 size: 18 residues. Germline V gene data show CDR1 as SGDLS and CDR2 as YYNGEE. The junction had 17 bases not matched to a gene; V was cut back by 4 bases and J by 5 bases. DNA for the CDR3: TGTGCCAGCAGCCTCCGTTGGGCAGGGACAGGGGACGGGGAGACCCAGTACTTC. It translates to CASSLRWAGTGDGETQYF.

This chain connects TRBV7-3 to TRBJ1-4; the D is unclear. This CDR3 spans 13 amino acids. The V and J ends lost 2 bases and 8 bases respectively, with 9 bases between them. Looked up from germline, CDR1 is SGHTA and CDR2 is FQGTGA. The CDR3 DNA reads as TGTGCCAGCAGCTTAGCGGTTGGCGAAAAACTGTTTTTT. The encoded protein is CASSLAVGEKLFF.

The V and J genes are TRBV7-8 and TRBJ1-1; 8 nucleotides line up with TRBD1. The germline gives CDR1 SGHVS, CDR2 FQNEAQ. The CDR3 runs to 15 residues. Trimming removed 4 bases from V and 5 bases from J; junction bases left unmatched: 9. This chain's CDR3 is CASSYRQGIGTEAFF. CDR3 nucleotide sequence: TGTGCCAGCAGCTATCGACAGGGGATAGGGACTGAAGCTTTCTTT.

In this sample, this clone turned up once. The chain links TRBV27 to TRBJ1-1, with 12 bases matching TRBD1. The CDR3 totals 16 residues. Germline-derived CDR1 and CDR2 are MNHEY and SMNVEV (reference sequence). Trimming at V came to 3 bases and at J to 0 bases, leaving 2 bases not matched to a gene. DNA of the CDR3: TGTGCCAGCAGTTTCGGGACAGGGGGCTTGAACACTGAAGCTTTCTTT. Amino acid sequence: CASSFGTGGLNTEAFF.

This chain uses TRBV28 with TRBJ2-7; the match to TRBD1 covers 9 bases. The germline V gene has CDR1 MDHEN and CDR2 SYDVKM. Unmatched junction bases numbered 14, after V lost 5 bases and J lost 6 bases. The CDR3 is 16 residues long. CDR3 amino acids: CASSEGRDRDWGEQYF. In nucleotides, the CDR3 is TGTGCCAGCAGTGAAGGCCGGGACAGGGATTGGGGCGAGCAGTACTTC.

CDR3 region: CSVRTPGETQYF. DNA of the CDR3: TGCAGCGTTCGGACACCCGGGGAGACCCAGTACTTC. The rearrangement links TRBV29-1 to TRBJ2-5; D might be TRBD1 (5 bases). CDR1 and CDR2 (germline): SQVTM, ANQGSEA. V was pared by 5 bases and J by 5 bases, with 12 bases between. This CDR3 contains 12 residues.

The CDR3 is CATSRMPGQGFTEAFF. CDR3 sequence (DNA): TGTGCCACCAGCAGAATGCCGGGACAGGGATTCACTGAAGCTTTCTTT. The rearrangement links TRBV15 to TRBJ1-1; TRBD1 aligns across 9 bases. V shed 2 bases and J 4 bases; nucleotides not matched to a gene: 8. The germline V gene encodes CDR1 LNHNV and CDR2 YYDKDF (reference sequence). The CDR3 runs 16 residues.

J is TRBJ1-5 and V is TRBV6-2 or TRBV6-3, with 7 bases that match TRBD1. Germline loops: CDR1 MNHEY, CDR2 SVGEGT. The CDR3 length is 13 residues. V shed 2 bases and J 12 bases; nucleotides not matched to a gene: 7. The CDR3 bases are TGTGCCAGCAGTTACGATCCCTGGGACAGCCAGCATTTT. Residues: CASSYDPWDSQHF.

This clone showed up just a few times. This chain uses TRBV4-1 with TRBJ2-6, with unresolved D. Deletions cut 4 bases from V and 0 bases from J, with 10 bases between. Germline lookup yields CDR1 MGHRA and CDR2 YSYEKL. This CDR3 has 16 residues. The CDR3 DNA is TGCGCCAGCAGCCGTACGAGCAACTCTGGGGCCAACGTCCTGACTTTC. Translated, it gives CASSRTSNSGANVLTF.

The genes are TRBV3-1 (or the pseudogene TRBV3-2) and TRBJ2-5; TRBD2 is a possible D gene (6 bases). Germline CDR1 reads LGHDT; CDR2 reads YNNKEL (reference sequence). Between the trimmed V and J ends, which lost 3 bases and 2 bases, there was a span of 10 bases. The CDR3 runs 14 residues. This CDR3 is CASSHNSGQETQYF. The CDR3 bases are TGTGCCAGCAGCCATAATAGCGGTCAAGAGACCCAGTACTTC.

V and J are TRBV18 and TRBJ2-1; TRBD1 might be the D (5 bases). This CDR3 has 13 amino acids. The germline V gene has CDR1 KGHSH and CDR2 LQKENI. Trimming removed 0 bases from V and 6 bases from J, with 6 bases in between. The CDR3 DNA reads as TGTGCCAGCTCACCACCTGGGGCCAATGAGCAGTTCTTC. It is translated as CASSPPGANEQFF. Full variable domain (missing parts from reference TRBV18 and TRBJ2-1): NAGVMQNPRHLVRRRGQEARLRCSPMKGHSHVYWYRQLPEEGLKFMVYLQKENIIDESGMPKERFSAEFPKEGPSILRIQQVVRGDSAAYFCASSPPGANEQFFGPGTRLTVL.

This clone was seen just once. V usage is TRBV7-9 and J usage is TRBJ2-1; 10 bases agree with TRBD2. The V gene's germline CDR1 is SEHNR and CDR2 FQNEAQ (reference sequence). The CDR3 is 16 residues long. V shed 5 bases, J shed 9 bases, and the junction held 13 bases outside the gene matches. CDR3 nucleotide sequence: TGTGCCAGCAGCCCCTTGAAGCTAGCGGGGGCTGGTGAGCAGTTCTTC. This codes for CASSPLKLAGAGEQFF. Drawing the rest from reference TRBV7-9 and TRBJ2-1, the complete variable domain is DTGVSQNPRHKITKRGQNVTFRCDPISEHNRLYWYRQTLGQGPEFLTYFQNEAQLEKSRLLSDRFSAERPKGSFSTLEIQRTEQGDSAMYLCASSPLKLAGAGEQFFGPGTRLTVL.

This sequence joins TRBV6-2 or TRBV6-3 and TRBJ1-5; D unresolved. Germline loops: CDR1 MNHEY, CDR2 SVGEGT. Trimming pared 3 bases from V and 7 bases from J, leaving 13 bases between. The CDR3 length is 14 residues. In DNA, the CDR3 is TGTGCCAGCAGTTATGCGGAGGGATTCCAGCCCCAGCATTTT. This encodes CASSYAEGFQPQHF.

V is TRBV7-2 and J is TRBJ1-2; D might be TRBD1 (6 bases). V was pared by 1 base and J by 7 bases, with 13 bases between. In germline, CDR1 is SGHTA, CDR2 FQGNSA. The CDR3 has 14 amino acids. In DNA form, the CDR3 reads TGTGCCAGCAGCTTAGATCCTGGGGGCGGTGGCTACACCTTC. Amino acid sequence: CASSLDPGGGGYTF.

This sequence joins TRBV6-5 and TRBJ1-1; D is unclear. Germline CDR1 MNHEY, CDR2 SVGAGI. The CDR3 is 12 amino acids. Trimming took off 2 bases at V and 5 bases at J, with 6 bases between the two ends. The CDR3 here is CASSYGGTEAFF. The CDR3 region has the DNA TGTGCCAGCAGTTACGGAGGGACTGAAGCTTTCTTT.

The chain couples TRBV9 to TRBJ2-7; TRBD2 might be the D (7 bases). Between the trimmed V and J ends, which lost 7 bases and 2 bases, there was a span of 22 bases. CDR3 size: 16 residues. The V gene's germline CDR1 is SGDLS and CDR2 YYNGEE. The chain's CDR3 is CASGGGGEAVTYEQYF. The CDR3 DNA reads as TGTGCCAGCGGAGGGGGGGGCGAGGCAGTCACCTACGAGCAGTACTTC.

The chain joins TRBV20-1 to TRBJ1-2, with D uncertain. CDR3 size: 10 residues. V was cut by 0 bases and J by 7 bases, with 3 bases left in between. Germline V gene lookup returns CDR1 DFQATT and CDR2 SNEGSKA (reference sequence). The CDR3 sequence is CSARDLGYTF. CDR3 sequence (DNA): TGCAGTGCTAGAGATCTTGGCTACACCTTC.

V is TRBV10-3 and J is TRBJ2-3, with a weak D call TRBD2 (6 bases). CDR1 and CDR2 from the germline V gene are ENHRY and SYGVKD. V was cut by 8 bases and J by 2 bases, with 14 bases left in between. This CDR3 region has 14 residues. Written as DNA, the CDR3 is TGTGCCATCGGAGGGATCTACAACACAGATACGCAGTATTTT. It translates to CAIGGIYNTDTQYF.

This chain uses TRBV27 with TRBJ1-4; D not resolved. This CDR3 contains 19 residues. V lost 3 bases, J lost 1 base, and 21 bases lay in between. The germline gives CDR1 MNHEY, CDR2 SMNVEV (reference sequence). The CDR3 here is CASSLRADPHSLTNEKLFF. The CDR3, as DNA: TGTGCCAGCAGTTTGCGGGCAGACCCGCACTCGTTAACTAATGAAAAACTGTTTTTT.